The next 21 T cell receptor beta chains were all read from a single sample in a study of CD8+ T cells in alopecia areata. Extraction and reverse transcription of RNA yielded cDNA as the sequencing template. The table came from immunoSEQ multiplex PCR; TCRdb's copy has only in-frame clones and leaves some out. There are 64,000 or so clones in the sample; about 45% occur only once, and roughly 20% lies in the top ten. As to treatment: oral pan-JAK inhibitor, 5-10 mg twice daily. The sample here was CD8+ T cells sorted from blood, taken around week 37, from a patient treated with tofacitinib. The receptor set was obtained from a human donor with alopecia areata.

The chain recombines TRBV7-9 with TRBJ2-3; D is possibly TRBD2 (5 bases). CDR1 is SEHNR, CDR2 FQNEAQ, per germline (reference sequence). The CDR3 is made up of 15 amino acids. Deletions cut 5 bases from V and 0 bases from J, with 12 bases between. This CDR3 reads CASSTPSGSTDTQYF. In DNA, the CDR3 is TGTGCCAGCAGCACCCCCAGCGGAAGCACAGATACGCAGTATTTT.

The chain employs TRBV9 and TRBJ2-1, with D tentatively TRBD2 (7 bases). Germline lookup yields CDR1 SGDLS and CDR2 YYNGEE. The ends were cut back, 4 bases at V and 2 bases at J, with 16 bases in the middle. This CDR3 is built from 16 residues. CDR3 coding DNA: TGTGCCAGCAGCCCGGGGGGCGGGAGCGCCTACAATGAGCAGTTCTTC. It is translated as CASSPGGGSAYNEQFF.

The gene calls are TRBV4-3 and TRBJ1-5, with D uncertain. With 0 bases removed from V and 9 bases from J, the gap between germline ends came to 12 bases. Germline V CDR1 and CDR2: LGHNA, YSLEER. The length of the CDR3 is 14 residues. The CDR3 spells CASSQDLGEPPQHF. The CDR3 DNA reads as TGCGCCAGCAGCCAAGATCTGGGAGAACCGCCCCAGCATTTT.

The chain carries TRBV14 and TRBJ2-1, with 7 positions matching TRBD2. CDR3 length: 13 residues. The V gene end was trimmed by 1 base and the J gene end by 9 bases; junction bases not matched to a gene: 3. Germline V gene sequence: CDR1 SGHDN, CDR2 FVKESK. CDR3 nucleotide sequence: TGTGCCAGCAGCCAAGCTTTAGCGGGTGAGCAGTTCTTC. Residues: CASSQALAGEQFF.

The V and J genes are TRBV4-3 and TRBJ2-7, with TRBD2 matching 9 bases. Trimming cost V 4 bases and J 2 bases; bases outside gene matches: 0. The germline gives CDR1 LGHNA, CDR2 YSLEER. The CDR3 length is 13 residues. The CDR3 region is CASSRGRAYEQYF. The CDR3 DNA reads TGCGCCAGCAGCCGCGGGAGGGCCTACGAGCAGTACTTC.

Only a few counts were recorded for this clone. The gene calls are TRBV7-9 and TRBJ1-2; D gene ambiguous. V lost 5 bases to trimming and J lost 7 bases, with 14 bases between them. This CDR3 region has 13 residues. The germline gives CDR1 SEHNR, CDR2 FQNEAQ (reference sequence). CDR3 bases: TGTGCCAGCAGCGACGCGAACGCATTTGGCTACACCTTC. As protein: CASSDANAFGYTF.

DNA of the CDR3: TGTGCCAGCAGCCTAGGCGGACAGGTGGAGGGCTACACCTTC. Its translation is CASSLGGQVEGYTF. The chain links TRBV7-9 to TRBJ1-2; 7 positions match TRBD1. CDR1 and CDR2 from the germline V gene are SEHNR and FQNEAQ (reference sequence). The V gene end was trimmed by 5 bases and the J gene end by 8 bases; junction bases not matched to a gene: 11. The CDR3 covers 14 residues.

Written as DNA, the CDR3 is TGTGCCAGCAGTTTATCATTGGGGGATCAGCCCCAGCATTTT. Encoded protein: CASSLSLGDQPQHF. The gene calls are TRBV27 and TRBJ1-5; a possible D gene is TRBD1 (5 bases). The CDR3 is made up of 14 amino acids. Trimming took off 0 bases at V and 5 bases at J, with 8 bases between the two ends. Germline CDR1 is MNHEY and CDR2 is SMNVEV (reference sequence).

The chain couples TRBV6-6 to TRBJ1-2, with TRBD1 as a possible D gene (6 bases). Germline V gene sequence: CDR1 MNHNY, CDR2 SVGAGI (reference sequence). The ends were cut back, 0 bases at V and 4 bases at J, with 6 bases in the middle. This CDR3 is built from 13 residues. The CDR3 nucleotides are TGTGCCAGCAGTTACTCGACAGGCTATGGCTACACCTTC. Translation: CASSYSTGYGYTF.

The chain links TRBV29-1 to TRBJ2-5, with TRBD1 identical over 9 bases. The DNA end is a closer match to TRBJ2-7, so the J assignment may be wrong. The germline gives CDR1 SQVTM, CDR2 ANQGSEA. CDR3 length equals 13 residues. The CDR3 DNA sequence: TGCAGCGTTGCCGGGACAGGGTTATACGAGCAGTACTTC. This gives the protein CSVAGTGLYEQYF.

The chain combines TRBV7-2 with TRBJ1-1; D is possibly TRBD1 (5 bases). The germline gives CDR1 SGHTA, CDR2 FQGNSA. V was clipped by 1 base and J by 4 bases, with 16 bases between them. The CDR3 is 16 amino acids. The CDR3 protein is CASSLGDQGYGTEAFF. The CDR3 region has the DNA TGTGCCAGCAGCTTAGGTGATCAGGGTTACGGCACTGAAGCTTTCTTT.

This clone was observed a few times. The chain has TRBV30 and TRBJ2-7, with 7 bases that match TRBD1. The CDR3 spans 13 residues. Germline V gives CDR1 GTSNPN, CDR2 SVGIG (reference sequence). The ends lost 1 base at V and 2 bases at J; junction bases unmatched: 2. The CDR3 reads CAWSETGPYEQYF. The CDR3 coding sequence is TGTGCCTGGAGTGAGACAGGGCCCTACGAGCAGTACTTC.

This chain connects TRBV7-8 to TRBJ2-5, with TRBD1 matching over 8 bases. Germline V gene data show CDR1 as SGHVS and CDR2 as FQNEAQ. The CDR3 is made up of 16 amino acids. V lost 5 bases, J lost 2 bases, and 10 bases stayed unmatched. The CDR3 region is CASSSRINRGQETQYF. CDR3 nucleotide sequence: TGTGCCAGCAGCAGCAGAATCAACAGGGGGCAAGAGACCCAGTACTTC.

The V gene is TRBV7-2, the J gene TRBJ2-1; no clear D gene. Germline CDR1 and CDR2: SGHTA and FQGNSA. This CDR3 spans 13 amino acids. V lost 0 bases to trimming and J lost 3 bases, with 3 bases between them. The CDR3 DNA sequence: TGTGCCAGCAGCTTAGCTAGCTACAATGAGCAGTTCTTC. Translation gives CASSLASYNEQFF. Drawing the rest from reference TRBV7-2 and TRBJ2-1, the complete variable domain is GAGVSQSPSNKVTEKGKDVELRCDPISGHTALYWYRQSLGQGLEFLIYFQGNSAPDKSGLPSDRFSAERTGGSVSTLTIQRTQQEDSAVYLCASSLASYNEQFFGPGTRLTVL.

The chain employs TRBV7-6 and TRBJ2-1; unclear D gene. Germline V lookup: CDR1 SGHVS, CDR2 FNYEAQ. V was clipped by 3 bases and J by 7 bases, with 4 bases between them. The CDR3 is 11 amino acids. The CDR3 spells CASSFNNEQFF. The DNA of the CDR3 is TGTGCCAGCAGCTTCAATAATGAGCAGTTCTTC.

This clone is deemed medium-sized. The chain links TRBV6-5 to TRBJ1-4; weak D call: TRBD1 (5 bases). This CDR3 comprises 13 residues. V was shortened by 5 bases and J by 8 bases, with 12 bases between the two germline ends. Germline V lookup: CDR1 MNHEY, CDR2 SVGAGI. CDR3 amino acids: CASSEGESEKLFF. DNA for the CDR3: TGTGCCAGCAGTGAAGGGGAATCCGAAAAACTGTTTTTT.

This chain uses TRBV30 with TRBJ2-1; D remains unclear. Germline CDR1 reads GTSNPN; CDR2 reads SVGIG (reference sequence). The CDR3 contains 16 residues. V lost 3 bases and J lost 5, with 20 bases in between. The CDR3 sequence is CAWRTRWSGLDNEQFF. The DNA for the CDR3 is TGTGCCTGGAGGACCCGTTGGTCGGGCCTTGACAATGAGCAGTTCTTC.

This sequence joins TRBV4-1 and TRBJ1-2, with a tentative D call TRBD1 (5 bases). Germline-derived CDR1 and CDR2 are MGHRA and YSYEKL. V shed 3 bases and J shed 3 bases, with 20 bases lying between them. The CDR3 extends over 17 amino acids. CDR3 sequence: CASSHVPGTPRHYGYTF. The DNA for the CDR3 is TGCGCCAGCAGCCACGTACCCGGGACCCCGAGGCACTATGGCTACACCTTC.

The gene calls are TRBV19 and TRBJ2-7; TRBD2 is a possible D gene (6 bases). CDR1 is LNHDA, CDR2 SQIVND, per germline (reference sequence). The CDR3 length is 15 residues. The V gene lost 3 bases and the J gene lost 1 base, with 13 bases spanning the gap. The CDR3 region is CASSIGSGKSYEQYF. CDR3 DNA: TGTGCCAGTAGTATTGGTAGCGGCAAGTCCTACGAGCAGTACTTC.

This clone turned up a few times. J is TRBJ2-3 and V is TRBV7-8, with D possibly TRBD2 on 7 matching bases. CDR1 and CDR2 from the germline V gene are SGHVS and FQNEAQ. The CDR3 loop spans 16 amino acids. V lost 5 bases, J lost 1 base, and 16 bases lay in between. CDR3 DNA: TGTGCCAGCAGCCCAGGGGTGGGGGGGCGCACAGATACGCAGTATTTT. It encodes CASSPGVGGRTDTQYF.

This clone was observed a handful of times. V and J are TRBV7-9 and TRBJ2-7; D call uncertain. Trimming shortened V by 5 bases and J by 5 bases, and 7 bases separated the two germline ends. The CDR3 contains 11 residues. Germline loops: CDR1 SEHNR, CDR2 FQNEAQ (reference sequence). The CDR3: CASSPGDEQYF. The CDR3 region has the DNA TGTGCCAGCAGCCCGGGCGACGAGCAGTACTTC.